This paragraph reports one T cell receptor beta chain. Its antigen remains unknown. The data were produced by immunoSEQ multiplex PCR, yet TCRdb's version contains in-frame clones alone and is incomplete. The repertoire holds around 64,000 clones, with 90% to 95% as singletons. Looked up from germline, CDR1 is MNHEY and CDR2 is SVGAGI. This CDR3 is built from 14 residues. V lost 5 bases and J lost 5, with 15 bases in between. The sample is drawn from a study of T cells in localized non-small cell lung cancer. Findings of the study overall: Of the top 100 tumor clones, median about 53 were in adjacent lung, about 26 among its top 100. There was an association of higher blood T cell density with longer overall survival. Adjacent uninvolved lung had the highest clonality, suggesting focused antigen responses.

The source material was peripheral blood, sampled before any cancer treatment. The chain is built from TRBV6-5 and TRBJ2-5; D possibly uses TRBD1 or TRBD2 (5 bases each). The clonotype was recovered from a man aged 35-75 years with stage I lung adenocarcinoma. The CDR3 nucleotides are TGTGCCAGCAGTGCACCGGGACGACGGGAGACCCAGTACTTC. Residues: CASSAPGRRETQYF.